Listed below are T cell receptor beta chains from one sample, sequenced in a study of graft-versus-host responses after intestinal transplantation. Method: immunoSEQ multiplex PCR; TCRdb's copy keeps in-frame clones and lacks some. The data hold some 120,000 clones, with around nine tenths observed a single time. No antigens are known for them. The specimen comprised unstimulated CD4+ T cells sorted from spleen or lymph node cells, sampled before intestinal transplant. All receptors derive from a human donor who received an intestinal transplant. The CDR3 runs from the conserved cysteine through the conserved F or W. The order of the fields is V gene, clone size, D gene, J gene, CDR3 length, CDR3 DNA, CDR3 protein. A D gene is named only where the DNA matches it firmly. Size values are once, few and many counts, or a class for expanded clones, and some rows have none.

TRBV2	.	TRBD1	TRBJ1-3	15	TGTGCCAGCAGCGGTGGACAGGGGGTCTCGAACACCATATATTTT	CASSGGQGVSNTIYF
TRBV30	.	.	TRBJ2-5	14	TGTGCCTGGAATCGAGGACAACTCCAAGAGACCCAGTACTTC	CAWNRGQLQETQYF
TRBV19	.	.	TRBJ1-1	11	TGTGCCAGTATCGGTTTGACTGAAGCTTTCTTT	CASIGLTEAFF
TRBV6-1	.	.	TRBJ1-2	13	TGTGCCAGCGCCCGGGGGGAAGGGTTGGGCTACACCTTC	CASARGEGLGYTF
TRBV5-6	.	TRBD1	TRBJ2-7	16	TGTGCCAGCAGCGCCGGGACAGAGCTAATCTCCTACGAGCAGTACTTC	CASSAGTELISYEQYF
TRBV5-4	.	TRBD2	TRBJ2-1	15	TGTGCCAGCAGCCGGGCGGGGAGGGGCGAGTCGGAGCAGTTCTTC	CASSRAGRGESEQFF
TRBV5-1	.	TRBD2	TRBJ2-3	16	TGCGCCAGCAGCTTGGGGCCCGGGGGGGCCACAGATACGCAGTATTTT	CASSLGPGGATDTQYF
TRBV11-2	.	TRBD2	TRBJ2-7	18	TGTGCCAGCAGCTTTTCAAAGACCCCGCGGGGGGGGATCGACGAGCAGTACTTC	CASSFSKTPRGGIDEQYF
TRBV9	.	.	TRBJ2-2	17	TGTGCCAGCAGCCCCCACTCCGGGACGCTGAACACCGGGGAGCTGTTTTTT	CASSPHSGTLNTGELFF
TRBV11-2	.	.	TRBJ2-1	13	TGTGCCAGCAGCTTACGTGTCAACAATGAGCAGTTCTTC	CASSLRVNNEQFF
TRBV7-9	.	.	TRBJ1-1	14	TGTGCCAGCAGTACAGGGTTGAAGTATACTGAAGCTTTCTTT	CASSTGLKYTEAFF
TRBV7-9	.	.	TRBJ1-3	14	TGTGCCAGCAGCTTGGACTGGACTGGAAACACCATATATTTT	CASSLDWTGNTIYF
TRBV30	.	TRBD1	TRBJ1-2	12	TGTGCCCTCACCGGGACAGCCTATGGCTACACCTTC	CALTGTAYGYTF
TRBV19	.	.	TRBJ2-5	13	TGTGCCAGTAGCGATACAGGGAGGGAGACCCAGTACTTC	CASSDTGRETQYF
TRBV4-1	.	.	TRBJ2-1	15	TGCGCCAGCAGCCCAAGACTAGGAGGTTACAATGAGCAGTTCTTC	CASSPRLGGYNEQFF
TRBV4-1	once	.	TRBJ2-5	15	TGCGCCAGCAGCCAAGGCCAGGGGGGTCGGGAGACCCAGTACTTC	CASSQGQGGRETQYF
TRBV9	.	TRBD2	TRBJ2-5	15	TGTGCCAGCAGCGTAGCGGGGGGGCAAATAGAGACCCAGTACTTC	CASSVAGGQIETQYF
TRBV5-1	.	.	TRBJ1-2	14	TGCGCCAGCAGTTTGACAACTGCTAACTATGGCTACACCTTC	CASSLTTANYGYTF
TRBV18	.	TRBD1	TRBJ1-5	12	TGTGCCAGCTCGAGGGGGACAGGGTCGCCGCATTTT	CASSRGTGSPHF
TRBV5-6	.	.	TRBJ2-5	13	TGTGCCAGCAGCGGGGGGGCCGAGGAGACCCAGTACTTC	CASSGGAEETQYF
TRBV15	once	TRBD2	TRBJ2-5	17	TGTGCCACCAGCAGAGATTATCCTAGCGGGGGGGAAGAGACCCAGTACTTC	CATSRDYPSGGEETQYF
TRBV2	.	.	TRBJ1-6	14	TGTGCCAGCATGGAGGGGGTGGGCCCATCACCCCTCCACTTT	CASMEGVGPSPLHF
TRBV28	.	.	TRBJ2-6	16	TGTGCCATCTCCGGGCACAGTTTCGATGGGGCCAACGTCCTGACTTTC	CAISGHSFDGANVLTF
TRBV6-5	.	.	TRBJ1-2	16	TGTGCCAGCAGTTACCTGTCGGGAACTTATAACTATGGCTACACCTTC	CASSYLSGTYNYGYTF
TRBV4-2	.	.	TRBJ2-7	18	TGTGCCAGCAGCCAAGATATGGAGGACAGGAGGGGTTACTACGAGCAGTACTTC	CASSQDMEDRRGYYEQYF
TRBV18	.	.	TRBJ1-1	12	TGTGCCAGCTCACCACGCCCCGGTGAAGCTTTCTTT	CASSPRPGEAFF
TRBV4-2	.	.	TRBJ1-3	15	TGTGCCAGCAGCCAAGATCAGGGTCTCGGAAACACCATATATTTT	CASSQDQGLGNTIYF
TRBV27	.	.	TRBJ2-6	13	TGTGCCAGCCGCCTCTCTGGGGCCAACGTCCTGACTTTC	CASRLSGANVLTF
TRBV7-8	.	TRBD1	TRBJ1-1	15	TGTGCCAGCAGCTTTCGTACAGGGGGCTGGGCTGAAGCTTTCTTT	CASSFRTGGWAEAFF
TRBV27	.	.	TRBJ2-7	11	TGTGCCAGCAGTGCAACCGGGACGGGGAACTTC	CASSATGTGNF
TRBV10-3	few	.	TRBJ2-2	12	TGTGCCTCAAACATGTACACCGGGGAGCTGTTTTTT	CASNMYTGELFF
TRBV6-1	.	.	TRBJ2-1	12	TGTGCCAGCAGTAGACAGTACAATGAGCAGTTCTTC	CASSRQYNEQFF
TRBV19	once	.	TRBJ1-5	13	TGTGCCAGTAGACTCACGGGGGACCAGCCCCAGCATTTT	CASRLTGDQPQHF
TRBV4-1	.	TRBD1	TRBJ2-5	14	TGCGCCAGCAGCCACCGGGACAGGGGGGTGACCCAGTACTTC	CASSHRDRGVTQYF
TRBV6-5	.	.	TRBJ1-2	13	TGTGCCAGCAGTCCCCGACTCTTCTATGGCTACACCTTC	CASSPRLFYGYTF
TRBV16	few	.	TRBJ1-6	14	TGTGCCAGCAGCCCCATGACGACATGGATGGCCCTCCACTTT	CASSPMTTWMALHF
TRBV4-1	.	TRBD2	TRBJ2-5	17	TGCGCCAGCAGCCAAGATTTAGCGGGGGGGATACGACAGACCCAGTACTTC	CASSQDLAGGIRQTQYF
TRBV6-1	.	.	TRBJ1-5	14	TGTGCCAGCAGTGCCGTACAAAGGTCTCAGCCCCAGCATTTT	CASSAVQRSQPQHF
TRBV11-1	once	TRBD1	TRBJ1-1	13	TGTGCCAGCAGCTTAGGGACAGGGCGGAGGGCTTTCTTT	CASSLGTGRRAFF
TRBV7-2	few	TRBD2	TRBJ2-5	14	TGTGCCAGCAGCTTGTCGGGGGGAGGAAAGACCCAGTACTTC	CASSLSGGGKTQYF
TRBV5-4	.	TRBD2	TRBJ2-7	15	TGTGCCAGCAGCGATCGGGGGGTTCTCTCCTACGAGCAGTACTTC	CASSDRGVLSYEQYF
TRBV6-5	.	TRBD2	TRBJ2-5	14	TGTGCCAGCCGGCGGGGGGCTCCCCTAGAGACCCAGTACTTC	CASRRGAPLETQYF